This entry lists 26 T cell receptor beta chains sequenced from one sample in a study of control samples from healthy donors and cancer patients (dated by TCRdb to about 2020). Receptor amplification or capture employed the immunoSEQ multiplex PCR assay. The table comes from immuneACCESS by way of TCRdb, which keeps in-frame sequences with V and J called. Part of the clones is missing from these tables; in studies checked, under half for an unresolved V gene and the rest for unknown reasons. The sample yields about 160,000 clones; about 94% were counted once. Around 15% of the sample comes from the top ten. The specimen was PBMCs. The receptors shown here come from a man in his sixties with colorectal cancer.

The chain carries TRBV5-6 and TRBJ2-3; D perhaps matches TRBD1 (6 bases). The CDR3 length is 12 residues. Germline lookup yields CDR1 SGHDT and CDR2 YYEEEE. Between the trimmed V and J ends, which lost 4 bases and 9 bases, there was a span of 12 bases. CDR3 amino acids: CASSPDRGTQYF. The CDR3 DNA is TGTGCCAGCAGCCCGGACAGAGGGACGCAGTATTTT.

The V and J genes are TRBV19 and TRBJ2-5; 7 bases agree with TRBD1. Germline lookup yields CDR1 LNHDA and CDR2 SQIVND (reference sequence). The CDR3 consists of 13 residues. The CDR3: CATRQGVSETQYF. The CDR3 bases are TGTGCAACACGGCAGGGGGTATCAGAGACCCAGTACTTC. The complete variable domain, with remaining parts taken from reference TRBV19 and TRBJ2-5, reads DGGITQSPKYLFRKEGQNVTLSCEQNLNHDAMYWYRQDPGQGLRLIYYSQIVNDFQKGDIAEGYSVSREKKESFPLTVTSAQKNPTAFYLCATRQGVSETQYFGPGTRLLVL.

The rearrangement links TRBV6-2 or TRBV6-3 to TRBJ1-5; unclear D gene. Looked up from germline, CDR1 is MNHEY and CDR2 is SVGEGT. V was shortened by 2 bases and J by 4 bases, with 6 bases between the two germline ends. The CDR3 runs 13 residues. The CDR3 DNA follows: TGTGCCAGCAGTTACCACACTAATCAGCCCCAGCATTTT. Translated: CASSYHTNQPQHF.

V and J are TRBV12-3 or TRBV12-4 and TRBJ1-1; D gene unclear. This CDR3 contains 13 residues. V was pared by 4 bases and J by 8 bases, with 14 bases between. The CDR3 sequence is CASSSFPPPEAFF. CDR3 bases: TGTGCCAGCAGTTCCTTCCCCCCACCGGAAGCTTTCTTT.

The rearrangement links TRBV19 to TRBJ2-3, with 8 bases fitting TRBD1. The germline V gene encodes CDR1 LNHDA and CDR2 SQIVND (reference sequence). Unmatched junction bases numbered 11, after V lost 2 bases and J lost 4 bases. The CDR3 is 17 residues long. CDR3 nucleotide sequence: TGTGCCAGTAGTATAACAGGGGGGCGCTTCTCCCCAGATACGCAGTATTTT. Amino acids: CASSITGGRFSPDTQYF. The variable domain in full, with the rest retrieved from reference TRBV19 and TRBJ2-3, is DGGITQSPKYLFRKEGQNVTLSCEQNLNHDAMYWYRQDPGQGLRLIYYSQIVNDFQKGDIAEGYSVSREKKESFPLTVTSAQKNPTAFYLCASSITGGRFSPDTQYFGPGTRLTVL.

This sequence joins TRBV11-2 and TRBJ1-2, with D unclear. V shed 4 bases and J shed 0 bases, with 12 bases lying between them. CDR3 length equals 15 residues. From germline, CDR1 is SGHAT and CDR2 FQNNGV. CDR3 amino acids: CASSSTPAPNYGYTF. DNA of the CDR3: TGTGCCAGCAGCTCTACCCCGGCACCTAACTATGGCTACACCTTC.

CDR3 amino acids: CASRLERGFNEQFF. For the CDR3, the DNA is TGTGCCAGCAGACTCGAGCGGGGTTTTAATGAGCAGTTCTTC. The chain carries TRBV27 and TRBJ2-1, with 7 bases fitting TRBD2. The germline V gene encodes CDR1 MNHEY and CDR2 SMNVEV (reference sequence). The CDR3 extends over 14 amino acids. Germline trimming cut 6 bases from V and 7 bases from J; bases unmatched to any gene: 9.

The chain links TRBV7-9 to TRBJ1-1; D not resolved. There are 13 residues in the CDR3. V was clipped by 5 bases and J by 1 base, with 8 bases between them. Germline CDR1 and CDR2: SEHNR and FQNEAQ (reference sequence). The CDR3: CASSPQTNTEAFF. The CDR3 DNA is TGTGCCAGCAGCCCCCAGACGAACACTGAAGCTTTCTTT.

The CDR3 here is CASSVSGTDTQYF. CDR3 sequence (DNA): TGTGCCAGTAGTGTCTCGGGCACAGATACGCAGTATTTT. V and J are TRBV19 and TRBJ2-3; no reliable D call. CDR1 is LNHDA and CDR2 is SQIVND in the germline V gene (reference sequence). This CDR3 spans 13 amino acids. V was pared by 5 bases and J by 1 base, with 7 bases between.

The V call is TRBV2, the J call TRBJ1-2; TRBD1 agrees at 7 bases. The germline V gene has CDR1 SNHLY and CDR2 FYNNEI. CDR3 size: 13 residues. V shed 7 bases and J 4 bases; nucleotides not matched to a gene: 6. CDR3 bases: TGTGCCAGCATGGGACAGAGAGTCTATGGCTACACCTTC. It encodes CASMGQRVYGYTF.

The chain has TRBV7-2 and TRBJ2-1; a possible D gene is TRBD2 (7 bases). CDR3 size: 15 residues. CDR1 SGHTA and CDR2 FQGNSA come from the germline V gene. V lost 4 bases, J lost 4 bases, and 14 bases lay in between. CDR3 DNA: TGTGCCAGCAGCTCTAGGGGGGGCTCGTACAATGAGCAGTTCTTC. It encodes CASSSRGGSYNEQFF.

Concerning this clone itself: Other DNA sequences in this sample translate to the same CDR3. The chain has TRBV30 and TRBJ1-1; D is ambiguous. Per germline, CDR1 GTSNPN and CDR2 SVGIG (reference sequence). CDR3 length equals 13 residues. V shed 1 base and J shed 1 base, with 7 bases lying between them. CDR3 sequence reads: CAWSGQANTEAFF. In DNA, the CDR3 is TGTGCCTGGAGTGGGCAGGCGAACACTGAAGCTTTCTTT.

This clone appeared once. The CDR3 protein is CASSMWDGGGEQYF. The CDR3 coding sequence is TGTGCCAGTAGTATGTGGGACGGCGGTGGAGAGCAGTACTTC. The rearrangement links TRBV19 to TRBJ2-7; the D gene could be TRBD1 or TRBD2 (5 bases each). V was trimmed by 3 bases and J by 7 bases, leaving 16 bases between them. Germline CDR1 is LNHDA and CDR2 is SQIVND (reference sequence). This CDR3 spans 14 amino acids. The variable domain in full, completed from reference TRBV19 and TRBJ2-7, reads DGGITQSPKYLFRKEGQNVTLSCEQNLNHDAMYWYRQDPGQGLRLIYYSQIVNDFQKGDIAEGYSVSREKKESFPLTVTSAQKNPTAFYLCASSMWDGGGEQYFGPGTRLTVT.

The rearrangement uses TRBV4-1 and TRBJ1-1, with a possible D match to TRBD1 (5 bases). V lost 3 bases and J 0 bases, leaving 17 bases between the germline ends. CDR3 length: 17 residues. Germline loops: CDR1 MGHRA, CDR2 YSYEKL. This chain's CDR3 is CASSHPLGQNLNTEAFF. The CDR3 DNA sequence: TGCGCCAGCAGCCACCCTCTTGGACAAAACTTGAACACTGAAGCTTTCTTT.

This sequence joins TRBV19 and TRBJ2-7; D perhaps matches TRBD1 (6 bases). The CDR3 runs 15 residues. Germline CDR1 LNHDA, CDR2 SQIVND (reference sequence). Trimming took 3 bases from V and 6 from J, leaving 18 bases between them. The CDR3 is CASSIRGQGWFEQYF. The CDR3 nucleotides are TGTGCCAGTAGTATTCGCGGTCAGGGGTGGTTCGAGCAGTACTTC.

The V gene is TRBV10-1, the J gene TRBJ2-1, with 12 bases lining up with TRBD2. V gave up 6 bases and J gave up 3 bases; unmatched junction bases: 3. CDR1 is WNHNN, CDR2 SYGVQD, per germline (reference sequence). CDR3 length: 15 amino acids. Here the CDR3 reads CASSLTSGGYNEQFF. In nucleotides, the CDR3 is TGCGCCAGCAGCTTGACTAGCGGGGGCTACAATGAGCAGTTCTTC.

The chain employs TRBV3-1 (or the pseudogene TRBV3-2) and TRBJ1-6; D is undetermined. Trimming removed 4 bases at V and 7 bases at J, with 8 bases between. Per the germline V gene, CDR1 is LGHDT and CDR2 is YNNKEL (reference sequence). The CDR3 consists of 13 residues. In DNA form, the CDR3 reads TGTGCCAGCAGCCCGTGGCCGAATTCACCCCTCCACTTT. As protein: CASSPWPNSPLHF.

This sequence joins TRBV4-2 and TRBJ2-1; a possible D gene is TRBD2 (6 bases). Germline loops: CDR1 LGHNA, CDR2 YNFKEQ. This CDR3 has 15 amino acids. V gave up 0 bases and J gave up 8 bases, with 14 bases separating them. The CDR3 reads CASSQDNIGGDEQFF. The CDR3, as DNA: TGTGCCAGCAGCCAAGATAACATTGGAGGGGATGAGCAGTTCTTC.

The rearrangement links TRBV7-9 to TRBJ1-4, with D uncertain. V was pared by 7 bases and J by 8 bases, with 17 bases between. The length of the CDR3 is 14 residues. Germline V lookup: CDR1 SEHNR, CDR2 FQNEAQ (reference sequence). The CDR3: CASTLDGRFEKLFF. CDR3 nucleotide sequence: TGTGCCAGCACCCTGGACGGGAGGTTCGAAAAACTGTTTTTT.

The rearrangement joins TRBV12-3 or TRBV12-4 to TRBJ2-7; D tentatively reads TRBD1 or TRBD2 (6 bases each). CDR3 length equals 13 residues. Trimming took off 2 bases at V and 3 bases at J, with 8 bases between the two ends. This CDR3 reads CASSLRGVYEQYF. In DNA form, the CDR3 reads TGTGCCAGCAGTTTAAGGGGGGTCTACGAGCAGTACTTC.

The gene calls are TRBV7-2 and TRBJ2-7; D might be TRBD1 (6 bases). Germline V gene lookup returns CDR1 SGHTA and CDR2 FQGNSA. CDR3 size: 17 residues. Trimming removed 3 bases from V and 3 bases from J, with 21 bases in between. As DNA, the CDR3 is TGTGCCAGCAGCTTCCAACAGGGTTTTGGCCTACACTACGAGCAGTACTTC. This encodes CASSFQQGFGLHYEQYF.

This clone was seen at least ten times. The CDR3 loop is CASSHPLETQYF. The CDR3 region has the DNA TGTGCCAGCAGCCACCCCCTGGAGACCCAGTACTTC. V usage is TRBV14 and J usage is TRBJ2-5; D uncertain. CDR3 size: 12 residues. Germline V gene data show CDR1 as SGHDN and CDR2 as FVKESK. Trimming left V 3 bases short and J 5 bases short, with 7 bases between.

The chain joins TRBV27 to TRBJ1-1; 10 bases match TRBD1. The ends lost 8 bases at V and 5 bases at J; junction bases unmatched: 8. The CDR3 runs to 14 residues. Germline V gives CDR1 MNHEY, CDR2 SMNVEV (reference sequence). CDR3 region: CASQGGTGVTEAFF. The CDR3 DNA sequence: TGTGCCAGCCAGGGAGGGACAGGGGTGACTGAAGCTTTCTTT.

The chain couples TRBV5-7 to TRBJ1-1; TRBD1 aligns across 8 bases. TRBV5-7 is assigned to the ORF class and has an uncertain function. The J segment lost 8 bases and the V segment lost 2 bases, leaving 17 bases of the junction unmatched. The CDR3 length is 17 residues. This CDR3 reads CASSLRRGNRQGMEAFF. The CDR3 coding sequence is TGTGCCAGCAGCTTACGTCGGGGCAACCGACAGGGGATGGAAGCTTTCTTT.

The CDR3 DNA reads as TGTGCCAGCAGCAAGCTAGCGATCCAAGAGACCCAGTACTTC. It translates to CASSKLAIQETQYF. This chain links TRBV21-1 with TRBJ2-5; TRBD2, the D gene given by the table, was not confirmed from the DNA. TRBV21-1 is a listed pseudogene. The CDR3 loop spans 14 amino acids.

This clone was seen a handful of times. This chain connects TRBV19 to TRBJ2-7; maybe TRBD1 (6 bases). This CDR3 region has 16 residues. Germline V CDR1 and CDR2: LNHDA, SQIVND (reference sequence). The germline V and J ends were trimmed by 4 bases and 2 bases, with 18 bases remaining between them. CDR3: CASSKLSGTKPYEQYF. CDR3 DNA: TGTGCCAGTAGTAAACTCTCCGGGACAAAACCCTACGAGCAGTACTTC.